This entry is about one T cell receptor (beta chain). One end of the junction is discordant with germline, which a read error may explain. The germline CDR1 and CDR2 sequences are LGHDT and YNNKEL (reference sequence). The CDR3 sequence is 16 residues long. TCRdb reprocessed the 5' RACE reads via MiXCR and lists one record per CDR3 protein. The sample includes about 190,000 distinct CDR3 sequences, 15% to 20% of them seen just once. The sample is drawn from a study of identical twins. The same sample was also used in a study of T cells expressing NK-cell markers. Per that study: Just one sequenced donor of eight was HCMV-seronegative, while seven were seropositive. Clarity on HCMV specificity was lacking for the expanded NKG2C+ T cell clones.

The sample taken for sequencing was CD8+ T cells sorted from blood. The chain employs TRBV3-1 and TRBJ2-1; 7 nucleotides match TRBD2. The TCR originated in a woman aged 18-29 years in good health. The CDR3 nucleotides read TGTGCCAGCAGCCCCTGGGGAGGGGAATCCTATAATGAGCAGTTCTTC. It translates to CASSPWGGESYNEQFF.